Sequencing of this TCR beta chain was carried out in a study of blood T cells in healthy people across ages (dated by TCRdb to between 2015 and 2016). Regarding the complete study: In model experiments, template switching captured roughly one uniquely barcoded TCR beta cDNA molecule for every two T cells. Age-related changes in TCR beta repertoire diversity were measured in the study by deep sequencing normalized with unique cDNA molecular identifiers. Donors were grouped into four age groups: young (average approximately 16 years), middle-aged (around 39), aged (around 60) and long-lived (approximately 75). Donors of different ages were randomly distributed across sequencing lanes to avoid experimental bias. The study analyzed two additional independent replicas of 1 million unique cDNA reads from the same blood draw for two donors, one aged 18 to 30 and one aged 80 or older. The paper's findings and limits, for the study overall: Because profiling used bulk unsorted PBMCs, naive and antigen-experienced compartments could not be compared conclusively. Observed TCR beta diversity correlated strongly with the percentage of naive T cells measured by flow cytometry. Compared with the aged group, more naive CD4+ T cells, fewer expanded clones and increased TCR diversity were shown by the long-lived group, suggesting age selection. Observed TCR beta diversity per million T cells fell roughly linearly with age, and a significant reduction was already apparent by age around 40. Because donor CMV infection status was unknown, age-related changes in expanded clonotypes were potentially confounded. Total diversity estimates from one million sequenced T cells were considered lower bounds and underestimates.

Libraries came from 5' RACE. Sequenced on an Illumina HiSeq 2500. A second PCR of about 6 to 11 cycles was performed with a sample-barcoded 5' primer and a J-beta primer mix. Each TCR beta cDNA molecule received a unique molecular identifier from a template-switch 5' adaptor carrying 12 random nucleotides. At least 2.5 million CDR3-containing paired-end reads were obtained from each sample. All of the RNA was converted into first-strand cDNA using the Mint cDNA synthesis kit, with a TRBC-specific oligonucleotide serving as the primer. After uracil-DNA glycosylase treatment, a first 18-cycle PCR used universal primers M1SS and BC2_uni_R on all cDNA. Per the authors' processing: Each sample was normalized by randomly selecting 1 million high-quality reads, each carrying a distinct molecular identifier. Reads with shared molecular identifiers were discarded instead of being binned into consensus sequences. CDR3 identification, clonotype clustering and error correction used MiTCR with a Q25 quality threshold and the strictest error-elimination algorithm. A nonparametric unseen species model with Euler transformation was used to estimate lower-bound total TCR beta diversity. The raw public data were reprocessed by TCRdb itself: fastp quality trimming at Q25, MiXCR clonotype calling, in-frame beta chains only. Rows with one shared CDR3 protein collapse into an entry with the most common genes and DNA. The authors' filters were not applied to this entry. Here the sample has hundreds of thousands of distinct CDR3 sequences; around 42% occur a single time. Together, the top ten hold around 21% of the sample.

Donors were 39 systemically healthy Caucasian individuals from Russia aged roughly 6 to 90 years. Ten milliliters of peripheral blood were drawn from each donor into EDTA-treated Vacutainer tubes. Ficoll-Paque density-gradient centrifugation was used to isolate PBMCs, with at least 6.5 million obtained per sample. Total RNA was extracted from PBMCs with Trizol reagent, with at least 5.5 micrograms obtained per sample. For every donor, flow cytometry on a PBMC aliquot measured the percentage of naive CD45RAhigh/CD27high T cells. There are many counts of this clonotype. The clone's antigen remains unknown. It has no much larger one-base neighbor in the sample; base qualities were not kept. CDR1 PRHDT and CDR2 FYEKMQ were looked up in the germline V gene (reference sequence). Germline trimming amounts to 4 bases on V and 1 base on J, with 10 as the count of junction bases outside the gene matches. Its CDR3 holds 17 amino acids, cysteine through phenylalanine. The DNA shown is the 51-base CDR3, in frame from base 1.

The clonotype originates from a man aged 55 to 70 in good health. This receptor chain uses TRBV13 and TRBJ2-1; 7 middle bases align to TRBD2. Sequencing was done on a sample of blood. This receptor has the CDR3 CASSSFRGEISYNEQFF. The nucleotide sequence reads TGTGCCAGCAGCTCGTTCCGGGGGGAGATTTCCTACAATGAGCAGTTCTTC.